The 24 T cell receptor beta chains reported below all come from one sample, sequenced in a study of regulatory T cells in long-lasting Graves disease. CDR3-region Arm-PCR and iRepertoire HTBI primers produced the TCR beta libraries. In TCRdb, the multiplex PCR reads were re-called with MiXCR into one record per CDR3 protein. The sample consists of about 450,000 distinct CDR3 sequences, about 14% of them appearing once. Noted time point: newly diagnosed GD, antithyroid drugs for less than 3 months. The TCR library was made from RNA that had been extracted from PBMCs in TRIzol. The same specimen was also included in a second study, on T cells in Graves' hyperthyroidism and ophthalmopathy.

The sequences come from peripheral blood mononuclear cells (PBMCs), collected at new diagnosis, from a patient treated with antithyroid drugs. Source of these receptors: a woman in her 50s with Graves disease.

This clonotype was observed at least ten times. This chain uses TRBV10-3 with TRBJ2-1; TRBD1 matches 11 bases. V was pared by 3 bases and J by 9 bases, with 10 bases of the junction left unmatched. The CDR3 sequence is 16 residues long. CDR1 is ENHRY, CDR2 SYGVKD, per germline. CDR3 bases: TGTGCCATCAGTGAAGGTCGGGACAGGGGGGTCGGTGAGCAGTTCTTC. It specifies CAISEGRDRGVGEQFF.

Notes on this clonotype: This clone may be a read error of a much larger clone one base away. The chain uses TRBV11-2 and TRBJ2-1; D is unresolved. In germline, CDR1 is SGHAT, CDR2 FQNNGV. The CDR3 is made up of 15 amino acids. The CDR3 sequence: CTSSFLQSSYNEQFF. In nucleotides, the CDR3 is TGTACCAGCAGCTTTCTTCAAAGCTCCTACAATGAGCAGTTCTTC.

This clonotype was observed at least ten times. The genes are TRBV2 and TRBJ1-1; D gene ambiguous. The germline V gene encodes CDR1 SNHLY and CDR2 FYNNEI. CDR3 length: 14 amino acids. The V end was cut by 7 bases, the J end by 3 bases, with 15 bases between. The CDR3 sequence is CASKDGVRYTEAFF. As DNA, the CDR3 is TGTGCCAGCAAGGATGGGGTTAGGTACACTGAAGCTTTCTTT.

This clonotype was found a few times. The rearrangement links TRBV7-2 to TRBJ2-7; unclear D gene. This CDR3 region has 11 residues. Between the trimmed V and J ends, which lost 3 bases and 5 bases, there was a span of 5 bases. Per the germline V gene, CDR1 is SGHTA and CDR2 is FQGNSA. The CDR3 is CASSFTHEQYF. In nucleotides, the CDR3 is TGTGCCAGCAGCTTTACCCACGAGCAGTACTTC.

This chain joins TRBV18 and TRBJ1-5, with TRBD1 identical over 10 bases. In germline, CDR1 is KGHSH, CDR2 LQKENI. J gave up 5 bases and V 4 bases, and 11 bases lay outside the gene matches. The CDR3 covers 17 residues. The CDR3 coding sequence is TGTGCCAGCTCACTCATCGTTCCTGGACAGGGGGATCAGCCCCAGCATTTT. Its translation: CASSLIVPGQGDQPQHF.

The table lists this clonotype with a few counts. Since a much larger clone is just one base distant, this may be a read error. The CDR3 DNA sequence: TGTGCCAGCAAGTTTAGCGGTTTGGGTCAGTGTTACAATGAGCAGTTCTTC. It translates to CASKFSGLGQCYNEQFF. The chain employs TRBV12-3 or TRBV12-4 and TRBJ2-1; TRBD2 might be the D (6 bases). The CDR3 consists of 17 residues. Trimming shortened V by 7 bases and J by 4 bases, and 23 bases separated the two germline ends.

This clonotype has at least ten counts. V and J are TRBV6-1 and TRBJ2-7; tentatively, D is TRBD2 (6 bases). V lost 5 bases to trimming and J lost 4 bases, with 12 bases between them. This CDR3 is built from 13 residues. Germline V gene data show CDR1 as MNHNS and CDR2 as SASEGT. The CDR3 sequence: CASSPTSGYEQYF. CDR3 coding DNA: TGTGCCAGCAGTCCGACTAGTGGGTACGAGCAGTACTTC.

The chain joins TRBV3-1 to TRBJ1-6, with D perhaps TRBD1 (6 bases). CDR1 and CDR2 from the germline V gene are LGHDT and YNNKEL (reference sequence). The germline V and J ends were trimmed by 1 base and 0 bases, with 13 bases remaining between them. This CDR3 has 18 amino acids. CDR3 sequence: CASSQGAGASSYNSPLHF. The CDR3 DNA follows: TGTGCCAGCAGCCAAGGTGCAGGGGCTAGCTCCTATAATTCACCCCTCCACTTT.

This clonotype has just a few counts. At one boundary the junction diverges from the germline segment, which might be a read error. V and J are TRBV5-6 and TRBJ2-1; 9 nucleotides line up with TRBD2. The CDR3 consists of 13 residues. CDR1 SGHDT and CDR2 YYEEEE come from the germline V gene. The CDR3 region has the DNA TGTGCCAGCAGCGACGGGACTAGCATTGAGCAGTCCTTC. Amino acids: CASSDGTSIEQSF.

This chain uses TRBV28 with TRBJ2-1; tentative D call: TRBD2 (5 bases). Germline V gene sequence: CDR1 MDHEN, CDR2 SYDVKM. The V end lost 8 bases, the J end lost 4 bases, and 30 bases lay between the germline ends. The CDR3 contains 19 residues. For the CDR3, the DNA is TGTGCCAGCTCACCACCGGCGACCTATACGGCGGGCGTTTACAATGAGCAGTTCTTC. This translates into CASSPPATYTAGVYNEQFF. The whole variable domain, filled in from reference TRBV28 and TRBJ2-1, reads DVKVTQSSRYLVKRTGEKVFLECVQDMDHENMFWYRQDPGLGLRLIYFSYDVKMKEKGDIPEGYSVSREKKERFSLILESASTNQTSMYLCASSPPATYTAGVYNEQFFGPGTRLTVL.

This clonotype was seen at least ten times. The chain is built from TRBV5-1 and TRBJ2-3; TRBD1 matches 7 bases. The V and J ends lost 0 bases and 1 base, in that order; junction bases with no gene match: 2. The CDR3 loop spans 15 amino acids. Germline values: CDR1 SGHRS, CDR2 YFSETQ. The CDR3 sequence: CASSLGTGRTDTQYF. The DNA of the CDR3 is TGCGCCAGCAGCTTGGGGACAGGCCGCACAGATACGCAGTATTTT.

As regards this clonotype: Just one base apart from a much larger clone, this may be a read error. The V and J genes are TRBV24-1 and TRBJ1-5; tentatively, D is TRBD1 (6 bases). Deletions cut 5 bases from V and 4 bases from J, with 20 bases between. The germline V gene has CDR1 KGHDR and CDR2 SFDVKD. The CDR3 covers 17 residues. The CDR3 DNA reads as TGTGCCACCAGTGGGATAGGGGCAGGGGAGGATAATCAGCCCCAGCATTTT. Protein sequence: CATSGIGAGEDNQPQHF.

The sample holds many counts of this clonotype. The chain combines TRBV11-1 with TRBJ2-3; D is perhaps TRBD2 (6 bases). Trimming removed 5 bases from V and 2 bases from J, with 17 bases in between. The CDR3 runs 16 residues. Per the germline V gene, CDR1 is SGHAT and CDR2 is FQDESV (reference sequence). The CDR3 sequence is CASSVETRRLTDTQYF. The DNA for the CDR3 is TGTGCCAGCAGCGTCGAGACTAGGAGACTCACAGATACGCAGTATTTT.

This clonotype has just a few counts. V and J are TRBV11-2 and TRBJ1-1, with D perhaps matching TRBD1 (5 bases). Germline V lookup: CDR1 SGHAT, CDR2 FQNNGV. Trimming pared 4 bases from V and 9 bases from J, leaving 18 bases between. The CDR3 has 14 residues. The CDR3 nucleotides are TGTGCCAGCAGCTCACTGGGGGGGTTCGCTAAAGCTTTCTTT. Protein product: CASSSLGGFAKAFF.

The rearrangement links TRBV6-9 to TRBJ2-1; D is uncertain. The CDR3 runs 13 residues. Germline assignment: CDR1 MNHGY and CDR2 SVAAGI. V was trimmed by 3 bases and J by 2 bases, leaving 5 bases between them. DNA of the CDR3: TGTGCCAGCAGTTACAGCACCTACAATGAGCAGTTCTTC. As protein: CASSYSTYNEQFF.

This clonotype turned up a few times. The V gene is TRBV28, the J gene TRBJ1-2, with D tentatively TRBD1 (5 bases). Germline loops: CDR1 MDHEN, CDR2 SYDVKM. The V end was cut by 4 bases, the J end by 8 bases, with 8 bases between. The CDR3 has 11 residues. Here the CDR3 reads CASSYRMGYTF. As DNA, the CDR3 is TGTGCCAGCAGTTACAGGATGGGCTACACCTTC.

Comment on this clonotype: A much larger clone lies one base from this, so it may be a read error. This chain uses TRBV5-8 with TRBJ2-5; no reliable D call. CDR1 and CDR2 (germline): SGHTS, YDEGEE. The CDR3 is 13 residues long. V lost 1 base, J lost 5 bases, and 9 bases lay in between. CDR3 in DNA: TGTGCCAGCAGCTTGCCGGAAGAGGAGACCCAGTACTTC. Amino acid sequence: CASSLPEEETQYF.

There are many counts of this clonotype. The chain joins TRBV29-1 to TRBJ2-1; 9 positions match TRBD2. Germline values: CDR1 SQVTM, CDR2 ANQGSEA. The V and J ends lost 0 bases and 5 bases, in that order; junction bases with no gene match: 8. This CDR3 is built from 16 residues. CDR3 DNA sequence: TGCAGCGTTGAAGACACCGGGACTAGCCGAAACAATGAGCAGTTCTTC. This gives the protein CSVEDTGTSRNNEQFF.

Regarding this clonotype: A much larger clone is a single base away; this may be a read error. The V and J genes are TRBV6-1 and TRBJ2-2; 14 bases agree with TRBD2. Germline-derived CDR1 and CDR2 are MNHNS and SASEGT. The CDR3 loop spans 16 amino acids. V lost 10 bases to trimming and J lost 6 bases; unmatched junction nucleotides: 10. CDR3 sequence reads: CATEGTSGSVAGELFF. CDR3 in DNA: TGTGCCACCGAAGGGACTAGCGGGAGCGTAGCCGGGGAGCTGTTTTTT.

A note on this clonotype: With a far larger clone one base away, a read error is the likely cause. The genes are TRBV6-5 and TRBJ2-7; D might be TRBD1 or TRBD2, each matching 5 bases. Germline V lookup: CDR1 MNHEY, CDR2 SVGAGI. The CDR3 is made up of 15 amino acids. With 8 bases removed from V and 0 bases from J, the gap between germline ends came to 17 bases. This CDR3 reads CASGWDEGISYEQYF. Here the CDR3 DNA reads TGTGCCAGCGGATGGGACGAGGGAATCTCCTACGAGCAGTACTTC.

There are many counts of this clonotype. V and J are TRBV18 and TRBJ2-7, with 7 positions matching TRBD1. This CDR3 has 14 residues. Germline assignment: CDR1 KGHSH and CDR2 LQKENI. V trimming: 1 base; J trimming: 4 bases; junction bases outside the gene matches: 4. The CDR3 region is CASSPRQGVYEQYF. CDR3 nucleotides: TGTGCCAGCTCACCACGCCAGGGGGTATACGAGCAGTACTTC.

This clonotype was seen more than once but under ten times. The chain recombines TRBV12-3 or TRBV12-4 with TRBJ2-7; a weak D match, TRBD1 (6 bases). The V end was cut by 1 base, the J end by 0 bases, with 10 bases between. The CDR3 has 15 amino acids. As DNA, the CDR3 is TGTGCCAGCAGTTTAGAAGACAGGCTCTCCTACGAGCAGTACTTC. Amino acids: CASSLEDRLSYEQYF.

Many counts were recorded for this clonotype. The CDR3: CSAISGTSSYNEQFF. The CDR3 DNA is TGCAGCGCCATCTCAGGGACTAGCTCCTACAATGAGCAGTTCTTC. The chain employs TRBV29-1 and TRBJ2-1, with 8 bases matching TRBD2. Germline CDR1 and CDR2: SQVTM and ANQGSEA. With V trimmed by 7 bases and J by 0 bases, 8 bases remained unmatched. CDR3 length: 15 amino acids.

The genes are TRBV4-1 and TRBJ2-1; TRBD1 might be the D (5 bases). The J call may be in error: the DNA end matches TRBJ2-7 better. The CDR3 is 15 residues long. CDR1 is MGHRA, CDR2 YSYEKL, per germline. The CDR3 bases are TGCGCCAGCAGCCAAGTAGGTGCAGGGCCCTACGAGCAGTACTTC. The encoded protein is CASSQVGAGPYEQYF.